This TCR beta chain was sequenced during a study of T cells after yellow fever vaccination. Via MiXCR, TCRdb re-called the 5' RACE reads, giving one row per CDR3 protein. The data hold about 510,000 distinct CDR3 sequences, with less than 25% observed a single time. The CDR3 is 15 amino acids. This specimen consisted of PBMCs, obtained around 3 weeks after the first yellow fever vaccination. This clonotype originated in a young man who received the YFV17D yellow fever vaccine. J is TRBJ1-6 and V is TRBV21-1. TRBV21-1 is flagged as a pseudogene. The CDR3 is CARRDRSSYNSPLHF. DNA of the CDR3: TGTGCCAGAAGGGACAGGAGCTCCTATAATTCACCCCTCCACTTT.